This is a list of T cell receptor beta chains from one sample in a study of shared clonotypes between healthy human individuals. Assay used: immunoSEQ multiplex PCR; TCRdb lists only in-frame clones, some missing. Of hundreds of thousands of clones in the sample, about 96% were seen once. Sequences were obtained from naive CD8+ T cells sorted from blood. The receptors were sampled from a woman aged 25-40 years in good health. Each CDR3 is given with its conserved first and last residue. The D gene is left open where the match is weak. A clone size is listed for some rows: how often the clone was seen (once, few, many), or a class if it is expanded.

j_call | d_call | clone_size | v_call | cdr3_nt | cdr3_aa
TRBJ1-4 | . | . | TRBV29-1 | TGCGCAGCGTGGTCCACCGATGAAAAACTGTTTTTT | CAAWSTDEKLFF
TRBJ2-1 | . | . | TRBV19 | TGTGCCAGTAGTATTGGCGGGAATTACTACAATGAGCAGTTCTTC | CASSIGGNYYNEQFF
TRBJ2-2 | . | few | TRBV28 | TGTGCCAGCAGTTTAGGAGGCACCGGGGAGCTGTTTTTT | CASSLGGTGELFF
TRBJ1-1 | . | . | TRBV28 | TGTGCCAGCGACGGGCAGGGGTCGCGGGGCAGTGAAGCTTTCTTT | CASDGQGSRGSEAFF
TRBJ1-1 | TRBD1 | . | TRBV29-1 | TGCAGCGTCGGACAGGGAGGATCTTTGCGCACTGAAGCTTTCTTT | CSVGQGGSLRTEAFF
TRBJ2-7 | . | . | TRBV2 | TGTGCCAGCAGTGAATCCCTAGGGGGGGCCTACGAGCAGTACTTC | CASSESLGGAYEQYF
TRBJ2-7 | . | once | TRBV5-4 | TGTGCCAGCAGCTTTGGTGGCACCTATTACGAGCAGTACTTC | CASSFGGTYYEQYF
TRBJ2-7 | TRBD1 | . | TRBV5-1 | TGCGCCAGCAGCCCGGGGCAGGGGGCCTTCTACGAGCAGTACTTC | CASSPGQGAFYEQYF
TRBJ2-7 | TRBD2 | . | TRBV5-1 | TGCGCCAGCAGCTTTAGCGGGAGCACCGCCTACGAGCAGTACTTC | CASSFSGSTAYEQYF
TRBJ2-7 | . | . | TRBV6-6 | TGTGCCAGCAGTTACAGTGGCCCGGGACCGATGGACGAGCAGTACTTC | CASSYSGPGPMDEQYF
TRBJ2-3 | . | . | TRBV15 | TGTGCCACCAGCGGAAAAACTAGGACAGATACGCAGTATTTT | CATSGKTRTDTQYF
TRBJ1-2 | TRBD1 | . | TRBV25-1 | TGTGCCAGCAGTGAATACCGGACAGGGGGCGGTGGCTACACCTTC | CASSEYRTGGGGYTF
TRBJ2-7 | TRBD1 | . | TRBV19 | TGTGCCAGTAGTTCCGGGACAGGATTTCCCTACGAGCAGTACTTC | CASSSGTGFPYEQYF
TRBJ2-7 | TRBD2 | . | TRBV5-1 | TGCGCCAGCAGCTTGGAAGCGGGAATGGACTACGAGCAGTACTTC | CASSLEAGMDYEQYF
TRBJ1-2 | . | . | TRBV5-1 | TGCGCCAGCAGCTTGGCCCTAGGCCCACAACCCTATGGCTACACCTTC | CASSLALGPQPYGYTF
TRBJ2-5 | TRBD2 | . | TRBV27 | TGCGCCAGCAGCCCGGCAGTGCGGGGGCAAGAGACCCAGTACTTC | CASSPAVRGQETQYF
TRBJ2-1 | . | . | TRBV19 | TGTGCCAGTACCCTGGACGGGACGGCATACAATGAGCAGTTCTTC | CASTLDGTAYNEQFF
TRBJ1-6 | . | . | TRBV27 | TGTGCCAGCAGTTTAGGGGACACTGATTCACCCCTCCACTTT | CASSLGDTDSPLHF
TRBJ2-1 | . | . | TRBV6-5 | TGTGCCAGCAGTTACTCATCGAGGAATGAGCAGTTCTTC | CASSYSSRNEQFF
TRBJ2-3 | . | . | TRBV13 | TGTGCCAGCAGCTTAGCACGGGGCACAGATACGCAGTATTTT | CASSLARGTDTQYF
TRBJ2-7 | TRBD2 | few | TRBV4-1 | TGCGCCAGCAGCCAAAACCTAGCGGGAGGATCCTACGAGCAGTACTTC | CASSQNLAGGSYEQYF
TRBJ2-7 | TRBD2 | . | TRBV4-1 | TGCGCCAGCAGCCATCGGACTAGCGGCTCCTACGAGCAGTACTTC | CASSHRTSGSYEQYF
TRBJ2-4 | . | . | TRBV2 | TGTGCCAGCACTGAAGGATGGTTGAGCGCCAAAAACATTCAGTACTTC | CASTEGWLSAKNIQYF
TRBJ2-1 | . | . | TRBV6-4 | TGTGCCAGCAGCCAGGGGCGCTACAATGAGCAGTTCTTC | CASSQGRYNEQFF
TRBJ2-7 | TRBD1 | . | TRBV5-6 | TGTGCCAGCAGCTTGTCGTCTTGGGACAGGGCCAACGACGAGCAGTACTTC | CASSLSSWDRANDEQYF
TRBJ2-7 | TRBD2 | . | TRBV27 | TGTGCCAGCTCCGGACTAGCGGCCTACGAGCAGTACTTC | CASSGLAAYEQYF
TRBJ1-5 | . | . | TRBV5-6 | TGTGCCAGCAGCTTGTTAATGAGCAATCAGCCCCAGCATTTT | CASSLLMSNQPQHF
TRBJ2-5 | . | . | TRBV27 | TGTGCCAGCAGTTTAGGGCGGATGGAGACCCAGTACTTC | CASSLGRMETQYF
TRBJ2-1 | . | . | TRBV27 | TGTGCCAGCAGAATCAGCGGGTACTCCTACAATGAGCAGTTCTTC | CASRISGYSYNEQFF
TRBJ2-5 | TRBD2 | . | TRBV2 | TGTGCCAACGGACTAGCGGGAGGCCCACAAAGAGAGACCCAGTACTTC | CANGLAGGPQRETQYF
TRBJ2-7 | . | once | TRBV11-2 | TGTGCCAGCAGAACTAGTTTATCCTACGAGCAGTACTTC | CASRTSLSYEQYF
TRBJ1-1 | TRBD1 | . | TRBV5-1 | TGCGCCAGCAGCTTGGAGGGGGCTTCGAACACTGAAGCTTTCTTT | CASSLEGASNTEAFF
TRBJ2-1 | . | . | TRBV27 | TGTGCCAGCAGTTTACTCCGGGACACCAATGAGCAGTTCTTC | CASSLLRDTNEQFF
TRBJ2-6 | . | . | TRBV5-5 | TGTGCCAGCAGCGAGAGGAGGACTGGGGCCAACGTCCTGACTTTC | CASSERRTGANVLTF
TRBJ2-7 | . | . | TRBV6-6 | TGTGCCAGCAGCGCCTGGGTGAACTTTGAGCAGTACTTC | CASSAWVNFEQYF